The following is a T cell receptor (beta chain) sequence with its context. Its antigen is not identified. This specimen belongs to a study of T cell responses to AZD1222 COVID-19 vaccine. Study-wide context: Doses given second, at about 4 or about 12 weeks, were pooled. Findings of the study overall: Reportedly, nearly half of unique spike TCRs recognized epitopes outside B.1.351/B.1.1.7 mutations. Repertoire sampling was restricted to post-peak T cell response timepoints. Donors, mostly white British, included more females; clonal diversity was possibly underestimated.

CDR3 length: 15 amino acids. Deletions cut 4 bases from V and 7 bases from J, with 20 bases between. Per germline, CDR1 SGHRS and CDR2 YFSETQ. Assay used: immunoSEQ multiplex PCR; TCRdb lists only in-frame clones, some missing. The profile covers over 110,000 clones, with just under 95% appearing a single time and approximately 1.5% taken by the ten largest. This chain links TRBV5-1 with TRBJ1-2; TRBD1 is a possible D gene (5 bases). The material was peripheral blood, obtained on day 0 of AZD1222 vaccination. The receptor was isolated from an adult in good health. CDR3 loop: CASSPVVWGESGYTF. The CDR3 DNA reads as TGCGCCAGCAGCCCCGTTGTTTGGGGGGAGAGTGGCTACACCTTC.